The rows below give T cell receptor beta chains drawn from one sample of a study of blood T cell repertoires in COVID-19. Assay: immunoSEQ multiplex PCR; the TCRdb copy retains only in-frame clones and omits some. The sample gives about 300,000 clones, around 84% of which show up once; about 10% is in the top ten. Sequencing was carried out using PBMCs or T cells enriched from blood (not recorded which). These receptors were collected from a woman younger than 30 who had recovered from COVID-19. Both conserved end residues are part of each CDR3. D genes are given only for firm matches. Clone size is stated in some rows and not others, as once, few, many or a class when expanded.

j_call v_call clone_size d_call cdr3_nt cdr3_aa
TRBJ1-4 TRBV18 . . TGTGCCAGCTCACCACCGAGGAAATCAGGGGCGAGAGGTGAAAAACTGTTTTTT CASSPPRKSGARGEKLFF
TRBJ2-7 TRBV10-2 few TRBD1 TGCGCCAGCAGTGTGGGACAGGGGGCGGGCGAGCAGTACTTC CASSVGQGAGEQYF
TRBJ2-1 TRBV6-4 . TRBD1 TGTGCCAGCAGTGTCGTAGGACAGGGCTACAATGAGCAGTTCTTC CASSVVGQGYNEQFF
TRBJ2-7 TRBV13 . TRBD1 TGTGCCAGCAGCCAGGCCTGGGGACAGACAAATTACGAGCAGTACTTC CASSQAWGQTNYEQYF
TRBJ1-5 TRBV18 . TRBD1 TGTGCCAGCTCAAATTCGGCCGGGACAGGGCTCGGTCAGCCCCAGCATTTT CASSNSAGTGLGQPQHF
TRBJ1-2 TRBV5-3 . TRBD1 TGTGCCAGAAGCTTGGCCGGGCAGGGGGCGGACGGCTACACCTTC CARSLAGQGADGYTF
TRBJ1-5 TRBV29-1 . TRBD1 TGCAGCGTTGACGCACAGGGGGCCCAGCATTTT CSVDAQGAQHF
TRBJ2-2 TRBV2 . TRBD1 TGTGCCAGCAGTGAAGTGGGGACAGACAACACCGGGGAGCTGTTTTTT CASSEVGTDNTGELFF
TRBJ2-2 TRBV12-3/TRBV12-4 once . TGTGCCAGCAGTCCCAACCAGGGGGAGCTGTTTTTT CASSPNQGELFF
TRBJ1-3 TRBV18 many TRBD1 TGTGCCAGCTCAGAGCAAACAGGAGGGGGCCTCTCTGGAAACACCATATATTTT CASSEQTGGGLSGNTIYF
TRBJ1-4 TRBV9 . TRBD1 TGTGCCAGCAGCGTTGGACAGGGGGGGACTAATGAAAAACTGTTTTTT CASSVGQGGTNEKLFF
TRBJ1-1 TRBV5-1 . TRBD1 TGCGCCAGCAGCGCATGGACAGGGCTCGGGGCTGAAGCTTTCTTT CASSAWTGLGAEAFF
TRBJ1-5 TRBV4-1 . . TGCGCCAGCAGCCAAGGACAAAATCAGCCCCAGCATTTT CASSQGQNQPQHF
TRBJ1-4 TRBV6-5 . TRBD1 TGTGCCAGCAGGGGACAGGGCGCAACTAATGAAAAACTGTTTTTT CASRGQGATNEKLFF
TRBJ2-4 TRBV2 . . TGTGCCAGCACAGGGGTGGCCAAAAACATTCAGTACTTC CASTGVAKNIQYF
TRBJ2-3 TRBV7-2 . . TGTGCCAGCAGCTTGGGCCCGAGCACAGATACGCAGTATTTT CASSLGPSTDTQYF
TRBJ2-5 TRBV27 . . TGTGCCAGCCTCCCCGGCGCCCGGGGTGCAGAGACCCAGTACTTC CASLPGARGAETQYF
TRBJ2-7 TRBV30 . TRBD1 TGTGCCTGGAGTGTAGGGAACAGGGGGAACTCCTACGAGCAGTACTTC CAWSVGNRGNSYEQYF
TRBJ1-5 TRBV28 . TRBD1 TGTGCCAGCAGTTCCGGACAGGGGAGTCAGCCCCAGCATTTT CASSSGQGSQPQHF
TRBJ2-3 TRBV4-1 . . TGCGCCAGCAGCCAAGAGTCCCGGGGGACAGATACGCAGTATTTT CASSQESRGTDTQYF
TRBJ1-6 TRBV28 . TRBD1 TGTGCCAGCAGTTTAGAGGACAGGTCTAATTCACCCCTCCACTTT CASSLEDRSNSPLHF
TRBJ1-3 TRBV10-3 . TRBD1 TGTGCCATCAGTGAGGGGACAGGGTCGGACACCATATATTTT CAISEGTGSDTIYF
TRBJ1-2 TRBV6-4 . TRBD1 TGTGCCAGCAGACCACAGGGGGCGAGTGTAGAATATGGCTACACCTTC CASRPQGASVEYGYTF
TRBJ2-7 TRBV9 . . TGTGCCAGCAGCGCAACGGACAGCTCCTACGAGCAGTACTTC CASSATDSSYEQYF
TRBJ2-2 TRBV10-1 . . TGCGCCAGCAGTGATTCCACAGGGACGGTCACCGGGGAGCTGTTTTTT CASSDSTGTVTGELFF
TRBJ1-2 TRBV7-3 . . TGTGCCAGCAGCCTCCAGGCTGACTATGGCTACACCTTC CASSLQADYGYTF
TRBJ1-6 TRBV19 . . TGTGCCAGTAGTATAGAGGCGGGTAATTCACCCCTCCACTTT CASSIEAGNSPLHF
TRBJ2-1 TRBV4-1 . TRBD2 TGCGCCAGCAGCCACGGCGGGAGGTCCTACAATGAGCAGTTCTTC CASSHGGRSYNEQFF
TRBJ1-2 TRBV6-2/TRBV6-3 . TRBD1 TGTGCCAGCAGTTACTGGGCAGGGGGTGGCTATGGCTACACCTTC CASSYWAGGGYGYTF
TRBJ1-1 TRBV2 few . TGTGCCAGCAGTGAAGTTTGGGAGTCCGAAGCTTTCTTT CASSEVWESEAFF
TRBJ1-1 TRBV23-1 few TRBD1 TGCGCCAGCAGTCCCCTGGGACAGAGGAACACTGAAGCTTTCTTT CASSPLGQRNTEAFF
TRBJ2-7 TRBV28 . . TGTGCCAGCAAACTAGTAGCGACCTACGAGCAGTACTTC CASKLVATYEQYF
TRBJ1-5 TRBV4-1 . TRBD1 TGCGCCAGCAGCCGGGTGACAGGGGGCGGCAATCAGCCCCAGCATTTT CASSRVTGGGNQPQHF
TRBJ1-1 TRBV27 once TRBD1 TGTGCCAGCAGTCCCAATCGCTTGGGACAGGGGGCGCCGAACACTGAAGCTTTCTTT CASSPNRLGQGAPNTEAFF
TRBJ1-1 TRBV12-3/TRBV12-4 . . TGTGCCAGCAGTTCTCAGGGGAGCTTTGAAGCTTTCTTT CASSSQGSFEAFF
TRBJ1-2 TRBV10-2 . TRBD1 TGCGCCAGCAGTGAGTCGGACAGGTCCTATGGCTACACCTTC CASSESDRSYGYTF
TRBJ1-3 TRBV9 few . TGTGCCAGCAGCGCCCTACAGGGAAACACCATATATTTT CASSALQGNTIYF
TRBJ1-1 TRBV4-1 . TRBD1 TGCGCCAGCAGCCACAAACAGGGGTCCGCTGAAGCTTTCTTT CASSHKQGSAEAFF
TRBJ2-7 TRBV3-1/TRBV3-2 . . TGTGCCAGCAGCCAAGGCCGATCCGGGTTCGAGCAGTACTTC CASSQGRSGFEQYF
TRBJ2-1 TRBV28 . TRBD2 TGTGCCAGCGGGGTTGGACTAGCGGGGACACACAATGAGCAGTTCTTC CASGVGLAGTHNEQFF
TRBJ1-5 TRBV7-9 . TRBD1 TGTGCCAGCAGCTCGGACAGGGGACGCAATCAGCCCCAGCATTTT CASSSDRGRNQPQHF
TRBJ2-3 TRBV7-9 . TRBD2 TGTGCCAGCAGCAGACGACTAGCGGGGGTTCCAGATACGCAGTATTTT CASSRRLAGVPDTQYF
TRBJ2-5 TRBV7-9 . TRBD1 TGTGCCAGCAGCTTAGGGATGCGACAGGGGATGGGCCAAGAGACCCAGTACTTC CASSLGMRQGMGQETQYF
TRBJ1-4 TRBV12-5 . . TGTGCTATCCAGGGTCTTAATGAAAAACTGTTTTTT CAIQGLNEKLFF
TRBJ1-2 TRBV27 few TRBD1 TGTGCCAGCAGCGGGACAGCCTATGGCTACACCTTC CASSGTAYGYTF
TRBJ1-1 TRBV7-2 . TRBD1 TGTGCCAGCAGCTTAGGACAGGGTAATCCCACTGAAGCTTTCTTT CASSLGQGNPTEAFF
TRBJ1-5 TRBV4-1 . TRBD1 TGCGCCAGCAGCCAAACGACAGGGGGGTACCAGCCCCAGCATTTT CASSQTTGGYQPQHF
TRBJ1-1 TRBV11-3 . TRBD1 TGTGCCAGCAGCCCAGAGACAGGGGGAACTGAAGCTTTCTTT CASSPETGGTEAFF
TRBJ1-5 TRBV7-3 few . TGTGCCAGCAGCTCCTGGACTGGAGATAGCAATCAGCCCCAGCATTTT CASSSWTGDSNQPQHF
TRBJ1-4 TRBV9 . . TGTGCCAGCAGCGTGACTGCAGCAACTAATGAAAAACTGTTTTTT CASSVTAATNEKLFF
TRBJ1-2 TRBV4-1 . . TGCGCCAGCAGCCAAGGGGGGGGGTTTGGCTACACCTTC CASSQGGGFGYTF
TRBJ2-1 TRBV4-1 . TRBD2 TGCGCCAGCAGCCAACCACGACTAGCTGACCGCAATGAGCAGTTCTTC CASSQPRLADRNEQFF
TRBJ1-2 TRBV29-1 . . TGCAGCGTTGAAACGGGGGGCTACACCTTC CSVETGGYTF
TRBJ2-5 TRBV5-4 . TRBD2 TGTGCCAGCAGCTTCAAGGTAGCGGGGGAGACCCAGTACTTC CASSFKVAGETQYF
TRBJ2-7 TRBV27 once . TGTGCCAGCAGTTGGTCGAGCTCCTACGAGCAGTACTTC CASSWSSSYEQYF
TRBJ1-1 TRBV3-1/TRBV3-2 . TRBD1 TGTGCCAGCAGCGTTCGACAGGGGGGGAACACTGAAGCTTTCTTT CASSVRQGGNTEAFF
TRBJ2-3 TRBV27 . . TGTGCCATGAAAATCAAACGGGAAGATACGCAGTATTTT CAMKIKREDTQYF